Listed here are 19 T cell receptor beta chains from one sample, sequenced in a study of blood T cell repertoires in COVID-19. Assay used: immunoSEQ multiplex PCR; TCRdb lists only in-frame clones, some missing. Among more than 250,000 clones listed, about 89% were seen once. Sequences were obtained from peripheral blood. These receptors came from a man aged 18 to 29 who had recovered from COVID-19.

This chain connects TRBV9 to TRBJ1-2; 8 bases match TRBD1. Trimming cost V 5 bases and J 1 base; bases outside gene matches: 7. In germline, CDR1 is SGDLS, CDR2 YYNGEE. The CDR3 loop spans 15 amino acids. The CDR3 protein is CASRATGEINYGYTF. The DNA of the CDR3 is TGTGCCAGCAGGGCGACAGGGGAAATTAACTATGGCTACACCTTC.

The chain combines TRBV11-2 with TRBJ2-7; a possible D gene is TRBD2 (5 bases). Per the germline V gene, CDR1 is SGHAT and CDR2 is FQNNGV. This CDR3 is 15 amino acids long. The V end lost 2 bases, the J end lost 4 bases, and 15 bases lay between the germline ends. CDR3 loop: CASSLRGLPFYEQYF. The DNA for the CDR3 is TGTGCCAGCAGCTTAAGAGGACTCCCCTTTTACGAGCAGTACTTC.

V and J are TRBV6-2 or TRBV6-3 and TRBJ1-1; D not certain. The CDR3 contains 12 residues. Trimming left V 5 bases short and J 2 bases short, with 6 bases between. Germline CDR1 MNHEY, CDR2 SVGEGT. The CDR3 nucleotides are TGTGCCAGCAGTCCGAGAAACACTGAAGCTTTCTTT. Encoded protein: CASSPRNTEAFF.

The table lists this clone with a few counts. V usage is TRBV5-4 and J usage is TRBJ1-2; a possible D gene is TRBD1 (6 bases). CDR1 and CDR2 (germline): SGHNT, YYREEE (reference sequence). The CDR3 has 15 amino acids. Trimming stripped 2 bases from V and 4 bases from J, with 15 bases between. CDR3 amino acids: CASSFSSGTSYGYTF. In DNA form, the CDR3 reads TGTGCCAGCAGCTTTTCCTCCGGGACAAGCTATGGCTACACCTTC.

This clone was seen a few times. The chain is built from TRBV7-9 and TRBJ1-1; a weak D match, TRBD1 (5 bases). Germline loops: CDR1 SEHNR, CDR2 FQNEAQ (reference sequence). The CDR3 is made up of 12 amino acids. V was shortened by 8 bases and J by 1 base, with 8 bases between the two germline ends. The CDR3 here is CASGHWNTEAFF. CDR3 in DNA: TGTGCCAGCGGACACTGGAACACTGAAGCTTTCTTT.

Written as DNA, the CDR3 is TGTGCCAGCTCACCAATGACAGGGGTTCGGACTGAAGCTTTCTTT. Protein product: CASSPMTGVRTEAFF. The chain combines TRBV18 with TRBJ1-1, with TRBD1 identical over 8 bases. The CDR3 has 15 residues. Germline V gene sequence: CDR1 KGHSH, CDR2 LQKENI. The V segment lost 2 bases and the J segment 5 bases; nucleotides outside the gene matches: 7.

This chain uses TRBV6-5 with TRBJ1-2; no definite D call. The germline gives CDR1 MNHEY, CDR2 SVGAGI. This CDR3 contains 15 residues. V lost 0 bases and J lost 2, with 10 bases in between. The CDR3 sequence: CASSYSLFQNYGYTF. Written as DNA, the CDR3 is TGTGCCAGCAGTTACTCGTTGTTTCAGAACTATGGCTACACCTTC.

The chain is built from TRBV18 and TRBJ1-3, with TRBD1 as a possible D gene (5 bases). The CDR3 runs 16 residues. Looked up from germline, CDR1 is KGHSH and CDR2 is LQKENI. V shed 6 bases and J shed 0 bases, with 15 bases lying between them. The CDR3 loop is CASSPAGLSSGNTIYF. The CDR3 region has the DNA TGTGCCAGCTCTCCCGCGGGACTCAGCTCTGGAAACACCATATATTTT.

The gene calls are TRBV6-2 or TRBV6-3 and TRBJ1-5, with D unclear. The CDR3 spans 13 residues. V gave up 4 bases and J gave up 4 bases, with 8 bases separating them. Germline V CDR1 and CDR2: MNHEY, SVGEGT. The CDR3, as DNA: TGTGCCAGCAGTTCCGCGGGGAATCAGCCCCAGCATTTT. Translation: CASSSAGNQPQHF.

There are a few counts of this clone. This chain uses TRBV5-5 with TRBJ1-2; possibly TRBD1 for D (5 bases). Germline values: CDR1 SGHKS, CDR2 YYEKEE (reference sequence). The V end was cut by 0 bases, the J end by 5 bases, with 11 bases between. The CDR3 contains 14 residues. The CDR3 sequence: CASSLGTSGYGYTF. The CDR3 DNA reads as TGTGCCAGCAGCTTGGGGACATCCGGGTATGGCTACACCTTC. The full variable domain, its missing parts supplied by reference TRBV5-5 and TRBJ1-2, is DAGVTQSPTHLIKTRGQQVTLRCSPISGHKSVSWYQQVLGQGPQFIFQYYEKEERGRGNFPDRFSARQFPNYSSELNVNALLLGDSALYLCASSLGTSGYGYTFGSGTRLTVV.

The genes are TRBV29-1 and TRBJ2-7, with D perhaps TRBD1 (6 bases). The CDR3 runs to 11 residues. CDR1 is SQVTM and CDR2 is ANQGSEA in the germline V gene. The germline V and J ends were trimmed by 4 bases and 6 bases, with 10 bases remaining between them. The CDR3 loop reads CSVGQVTEQYF. In DNA, the CDR3 is TGCAGCGTTGGACAGGTGACCGAGCAGTACTTC.

The chain carries TRBV7-9 and TRBJ2-1, with TRBD2 matching over 13 bases. Germline loops: CDR1 SEHNR, CDR2 FQNEAQ (reference sequence). CDR3 length: 16 residues. Trimming cost V 1 base and J 8 bases; bases outside gene matches: 5. The DNA for the CDR3 is TGTGCCAGCAGCTTAGGGACTAGCGGGAGAGGTGATGAGCAGTTCTTC. It translates to CASSLGTSGRGDEQFF.

The rearrangement uses TRBV4-3 and TRBJ2-7, with D tentatively TRBD2 (6 bases). CDR1 is LGHNA, CDR2 YSLEER, per germline. The CDR3 totals 16 residues. Between the trimmed V and J ends, which lost 2 bases and 3 bases, there was a span of 17 bases. CDR3 in amino acids: CASSQSSSVTFYEQYF. The CDR3 DNA is TGCGCCAGCAGCCAATCGTCTAGCGTTACCTTCTACGAGCAGTACTTC.

The chain employs TRBV19 and TRBJ1-4, with a weak D call TRBD1 (6 bases). Per germline, CDR1 LNHDA and CDR2 SQIVND (reference sequence). The CDR3 loop spans 15 amino acids. The V gene lost 9 bases and the J gene lost 0 bases, with 14 bases spanning the gap. The CDR3 reads CASHRDTATNEKLFF. The CDR3 nucleotides read TGTGCCAGCCACCGGGACACTGCAACTAATGAAAAACTGTTTTTT.

The chain couples TRBV19 to TRBJ1-1; D possibly corresponds to TRBD1 (6 bases). This CDR3 has 13 residues. V was trimmed by 7 bases and J by 8 bases, leaving 17 bases between them. The germline V gene has CDR1 LNHDA and CDR2 SQIVND (reference sequence). CDR3 DNA sequence: TGTGCCAGTAAGGCACAGGGCAATAGAGAAGCTTTCTTT. It yields the protein CASKAQGNREAFF. Together with reference TRBV19 and TRBJ1-1, the CDR3 gives the full variable domain: DGGITQSPKYLFRKEGQNVTLSCEQNLNHDAMYWYRQDPGQGLRLIYYSQIVNDFQKGDIAEGYSVSREKKESFPLTVTSAQKNPTAFYLCASKAQGNREAFFGQGTRLTVV.

J is TRBJ2-7 and V is TRBV27; D is uncertain. Germline V gene sequence: CDR1 MNHEY, CDR2 SMNVEV (reference sequence). The V and J ends lost 4 bases and 0 bases respectively, with 7 bases between them. The CDR3 contains 13 residues. The CDR3 DNA is TGTGCCAGCAGTTCGGGTCGCTCCTACGAGCAGTACTTC. Amino acid sequence: CASSSGRSYEQYF.

The CDR3 region is CASSPLRGVQDTQYF. DNA for the CDR3: TGTGCCAGCAGCCCCCTGCGGGGGGTACAAGATACGCAGTATTTT. This rearrangement joins TRBV7-9 to TRBJ2-3; 8 bases fit TRBD2. This CDR3 has 15 amino acids. V was clipped by 5 bases and J by 5 bases; unmatched bases: 9. Germline CDR1 is SEHNR and CDR2 is FQNEAQ (reference sequence).

The chain carries TRBV27 and TRBJ1-5; 9 positions match TRBD1. Germline CDR1 MNHEY, CDR2 SMNVEV (reference sequence). CDR3 length: 19 amino acids. V dropped 3 bases and J dropped 2; count of bases not matched to a gene: 14. This CDR3 is CASSLLGGQGGRRNQPQHF. The CDR3 region has the DNA TGTGCCAGCAGTTTGCTTGGGGGACAGGGTGGAAGGCGCAATCAGCCCCAGCATTTT.

This sequence joins TRBV27 and TRBJ2-2, with TRBD2 as a possible D gene (5 bases). The V end was cut by 4 bases, the J end by 3 bases, with 9 bases between. This CDR3 has 14 amino acids. CDR1 is MNHEY, CDR2 SMNVEV, per germline (reference sequence). The CDR3 loop reads CASSSTGYTGELFF. The CDR3 bases are TGTGCCAGCAGTTCTACGGGGTACACCGGGGAGCTGTTTTTT.